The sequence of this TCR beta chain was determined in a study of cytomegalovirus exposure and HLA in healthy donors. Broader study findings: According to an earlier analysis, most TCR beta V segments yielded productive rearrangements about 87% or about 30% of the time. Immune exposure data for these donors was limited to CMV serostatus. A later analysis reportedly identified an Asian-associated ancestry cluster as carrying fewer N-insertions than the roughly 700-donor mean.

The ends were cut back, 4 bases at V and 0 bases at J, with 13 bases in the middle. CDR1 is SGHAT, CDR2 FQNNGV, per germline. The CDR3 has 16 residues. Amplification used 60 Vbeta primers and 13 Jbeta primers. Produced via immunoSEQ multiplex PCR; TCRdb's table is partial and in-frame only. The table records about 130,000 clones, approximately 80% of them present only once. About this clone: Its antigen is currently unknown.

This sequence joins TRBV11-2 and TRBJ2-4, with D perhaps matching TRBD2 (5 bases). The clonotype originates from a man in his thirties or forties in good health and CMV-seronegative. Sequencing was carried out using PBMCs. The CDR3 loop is CASSSSWVEAKNIQYF. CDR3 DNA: TGTGCCAGCAGCTCTAGCTGGGTCGAAGCCAAAAACATTCAGTACTTC.